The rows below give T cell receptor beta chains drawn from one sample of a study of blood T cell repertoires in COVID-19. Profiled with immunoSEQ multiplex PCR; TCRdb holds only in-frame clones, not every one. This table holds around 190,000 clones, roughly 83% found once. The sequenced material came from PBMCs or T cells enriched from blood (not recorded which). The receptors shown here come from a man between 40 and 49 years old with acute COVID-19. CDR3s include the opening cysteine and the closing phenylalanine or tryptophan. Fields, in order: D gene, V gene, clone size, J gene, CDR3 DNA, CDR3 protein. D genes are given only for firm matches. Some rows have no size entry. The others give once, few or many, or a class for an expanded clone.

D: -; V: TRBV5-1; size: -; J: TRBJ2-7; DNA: TGCGCCAGCAGCTTGGTTTTGGTAGGGGAAGGCGCCTACGAGCAGTACTTC; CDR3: CASSLVLVGEGAYEQYF
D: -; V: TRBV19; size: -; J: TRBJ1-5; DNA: TGTGCCAGTAGTCCCACATCGTCCCAGGGTAGGGTTCAGCCCCAGCATTTT; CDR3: CASSPTSSQGRVQPQHF
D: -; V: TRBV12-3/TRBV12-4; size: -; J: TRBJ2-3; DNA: TGTGCCAGCAGCCTGACAGATACGCAGTATTTT; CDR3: CASSLTDTQYF
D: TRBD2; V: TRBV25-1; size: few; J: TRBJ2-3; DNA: TGTGCCAGCAGCCCGGGACTAGTTGGCACAGATACGCAGTATTTT; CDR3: CASSPGLVGTDTQYF
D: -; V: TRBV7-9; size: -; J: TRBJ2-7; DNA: TGTGCCAGCAGCTTAGCCGCGAGTCTTTACGAGCAGTACTTC; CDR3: CASSLAASLYEQYF
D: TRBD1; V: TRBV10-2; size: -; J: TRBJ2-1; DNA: TGCGCCAGCAGTGAGTCGAAGGGGACAGGGTCTCCGGGGCAGTTCTTC; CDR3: CASSESKGTGSPGQFF
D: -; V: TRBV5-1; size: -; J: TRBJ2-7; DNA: TGCGCCAGCAGCTCTGAGGGGGTTGGCTACGAGCAGTACTTC; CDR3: CASSSEGVGYEQYF
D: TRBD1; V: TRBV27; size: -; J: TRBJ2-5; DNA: TGTGCCAGCAGTCATGGACAGGGCGGGGAGACCCAGTACTTC; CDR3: CASSHGQGGETQYF
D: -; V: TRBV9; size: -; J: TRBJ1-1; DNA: TGTGCCAGCAGCGTAGAGGGGTTGAGCACTGAAGCTTTCTTT; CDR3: CASSVEGLSTEAFF
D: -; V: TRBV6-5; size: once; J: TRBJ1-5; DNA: TGTGCCAGCAGTTTGAGAAGGGGATCCGGCAATCAGCCCCAGCATTTT; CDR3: CASSLRRGSGNQPQHF
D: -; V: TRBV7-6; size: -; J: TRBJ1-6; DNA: TGTGCCAGCAGCTTAGCGCTAGGAGAGAGGACAGCACCCCTCCACTTT; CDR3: CASSLALGERTAPLHF
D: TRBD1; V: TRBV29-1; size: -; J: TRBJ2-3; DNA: TGCAGCGCCCCCGACAGGGGGGATACGCAGTATTTT; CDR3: CSAPDRGDTQYF
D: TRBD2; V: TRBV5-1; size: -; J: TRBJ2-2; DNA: TGCGCCAGCAGCTTGGCCTTAGCGGGAGAAACCGGGGAGCTGTTTTTT; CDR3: CASSLALAGETGELFF
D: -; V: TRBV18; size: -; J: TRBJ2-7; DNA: TGTGCCAGCTCACCAACTCGGGCCTACGAGCAGTACTTC; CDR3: CASSPTRAYEQYF
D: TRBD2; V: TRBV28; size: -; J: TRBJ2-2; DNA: TGTGCCAGCAGTGAAGTCTCCGGGACTAGCGGGAGTTTGCACACCGGGGAGCTGTTTTTT; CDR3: CASSEVSGTSGSLHTGELFF
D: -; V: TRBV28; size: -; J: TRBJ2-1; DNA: TGTGCCAGCAGTTTAGCGGGCGGAGGAGTAAATGAGCAGTTCTTC; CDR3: CASSLAGGGVNEQFF